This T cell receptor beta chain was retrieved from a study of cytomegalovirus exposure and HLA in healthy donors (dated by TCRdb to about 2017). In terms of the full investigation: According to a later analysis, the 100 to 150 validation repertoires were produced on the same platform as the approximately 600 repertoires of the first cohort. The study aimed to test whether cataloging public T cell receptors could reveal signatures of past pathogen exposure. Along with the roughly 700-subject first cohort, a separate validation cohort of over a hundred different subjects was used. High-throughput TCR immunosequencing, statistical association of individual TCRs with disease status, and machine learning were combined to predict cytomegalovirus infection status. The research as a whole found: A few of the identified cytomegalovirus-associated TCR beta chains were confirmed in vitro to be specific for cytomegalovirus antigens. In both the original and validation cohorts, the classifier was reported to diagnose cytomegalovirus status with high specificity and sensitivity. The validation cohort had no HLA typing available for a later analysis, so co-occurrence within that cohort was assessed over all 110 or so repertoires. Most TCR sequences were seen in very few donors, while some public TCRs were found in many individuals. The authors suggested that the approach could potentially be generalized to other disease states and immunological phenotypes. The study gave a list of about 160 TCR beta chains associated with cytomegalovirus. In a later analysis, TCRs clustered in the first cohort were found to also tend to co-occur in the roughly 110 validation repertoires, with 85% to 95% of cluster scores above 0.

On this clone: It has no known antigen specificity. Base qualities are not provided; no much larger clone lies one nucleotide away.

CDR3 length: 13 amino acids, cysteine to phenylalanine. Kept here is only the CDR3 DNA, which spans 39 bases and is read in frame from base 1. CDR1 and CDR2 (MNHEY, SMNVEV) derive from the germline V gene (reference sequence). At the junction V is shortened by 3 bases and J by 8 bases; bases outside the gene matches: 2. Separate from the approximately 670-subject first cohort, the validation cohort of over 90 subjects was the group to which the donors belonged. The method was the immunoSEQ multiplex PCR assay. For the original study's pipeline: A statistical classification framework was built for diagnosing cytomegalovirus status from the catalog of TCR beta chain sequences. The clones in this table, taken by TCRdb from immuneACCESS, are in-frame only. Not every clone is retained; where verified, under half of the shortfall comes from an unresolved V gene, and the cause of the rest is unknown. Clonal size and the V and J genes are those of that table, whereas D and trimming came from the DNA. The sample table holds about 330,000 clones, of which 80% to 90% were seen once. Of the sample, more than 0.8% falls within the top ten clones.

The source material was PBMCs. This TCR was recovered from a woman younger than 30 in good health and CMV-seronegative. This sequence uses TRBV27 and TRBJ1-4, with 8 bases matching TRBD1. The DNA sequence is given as TGTGCCAGCAGTTTCCGGACAGGGGAAAAACTGTTTTTT. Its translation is CASSFRTGEKLFF.